Below, one T cell receptor (beta chain) is given with its context. Its antigen is still unknown. The data originate from a study of beta chain features in type 1 diabetes. The overall study: Patients did not differ from healthy donors in age, gender or cell yield.

V shed 0 bases and J shed 7 bases, with 13 bases lying between them. Per the germline V gene, CDR1 is LGHNA and CDR2 is YNFKEQ. CDR3 length: 15 residues. One heparinised blood draw averaging about 116 mL was given by each donor. Expressed TCRB transcripts were sequenced, since all the RNA that had been isolated was reverse transcribed. Mean read depth for naive, central memory and regulatory T cell samples was around 3.5 million reads. Clones were sequenced by immunoSEQ multiplex PCR, and TCRdb holds only the in-frame ones, with some missing. This table holds fewer than 300,000 clones, about a tenth found once. Study-level points and caveats: TCRB CDR3s were moderately but significantly shorter in Type 1 diabetes patients in all four CD4+ subsets.

This receptor was identified in a man aged 25-45 years with type 1 diabetes. This chain links TRBV4-2 with TRBJ1-5, with unresolved D. The source material was naive CD4+ T cells from blood. CDR3 DNA: TGTGCCAGCAGCCAAGATAGACTCCCCGGCCAGCCCCAGCATTTT. This sequence encodes CASSQDRLPGQPQHF.